The clone carrying this TCR beta chain was seen at least ten times. The antigen remains undetermined. For TCR beta, libraries came from quantitative 5'-RACE with molecular barcodes. TCRdb reanalysed the 5' RACE reads using MiXCR and keeps one entry per CDR3 protein. The sample carries 150,000 to 200,000 distinct CDR3 sequences, over 10% recorded once. The data are from a study of CD8 T cells in ankylosing spondylitis. Study conclusions and caveats: The disease-linked clones had a CD8+ phenotype and low blood frequencies. A TCR beta motif of roughly 8 highly homologous variants seemed to mark ankylosing spondylitis blood. Past studies reported some motif variants in reactive arthritis synovial fluid and blood.

The CDR3 length is 14 residues. Unmatched junction bases numbered 6, after V lost 3 bases and J lost 5 bases. Germline V lookup: CDR1 SGHTA, CDR2 FQGNSA. Sequencing was performed on blood, either unsorted or a sorted T cell fraction (not recorded which). The chain couples TRBV7-2 to TRBJ2-7; 8 bases agree with TRBD2. This receptor was identified in a female donor with ankylosing spondylitis or in good health (not recorded which). The CDR3 DNA sequence: TGTGCCAGCAGCTTCCAAGCGGGAGTTAACGAGCAGTACTTC. It is translated as CASSFQAGVNEQYF.